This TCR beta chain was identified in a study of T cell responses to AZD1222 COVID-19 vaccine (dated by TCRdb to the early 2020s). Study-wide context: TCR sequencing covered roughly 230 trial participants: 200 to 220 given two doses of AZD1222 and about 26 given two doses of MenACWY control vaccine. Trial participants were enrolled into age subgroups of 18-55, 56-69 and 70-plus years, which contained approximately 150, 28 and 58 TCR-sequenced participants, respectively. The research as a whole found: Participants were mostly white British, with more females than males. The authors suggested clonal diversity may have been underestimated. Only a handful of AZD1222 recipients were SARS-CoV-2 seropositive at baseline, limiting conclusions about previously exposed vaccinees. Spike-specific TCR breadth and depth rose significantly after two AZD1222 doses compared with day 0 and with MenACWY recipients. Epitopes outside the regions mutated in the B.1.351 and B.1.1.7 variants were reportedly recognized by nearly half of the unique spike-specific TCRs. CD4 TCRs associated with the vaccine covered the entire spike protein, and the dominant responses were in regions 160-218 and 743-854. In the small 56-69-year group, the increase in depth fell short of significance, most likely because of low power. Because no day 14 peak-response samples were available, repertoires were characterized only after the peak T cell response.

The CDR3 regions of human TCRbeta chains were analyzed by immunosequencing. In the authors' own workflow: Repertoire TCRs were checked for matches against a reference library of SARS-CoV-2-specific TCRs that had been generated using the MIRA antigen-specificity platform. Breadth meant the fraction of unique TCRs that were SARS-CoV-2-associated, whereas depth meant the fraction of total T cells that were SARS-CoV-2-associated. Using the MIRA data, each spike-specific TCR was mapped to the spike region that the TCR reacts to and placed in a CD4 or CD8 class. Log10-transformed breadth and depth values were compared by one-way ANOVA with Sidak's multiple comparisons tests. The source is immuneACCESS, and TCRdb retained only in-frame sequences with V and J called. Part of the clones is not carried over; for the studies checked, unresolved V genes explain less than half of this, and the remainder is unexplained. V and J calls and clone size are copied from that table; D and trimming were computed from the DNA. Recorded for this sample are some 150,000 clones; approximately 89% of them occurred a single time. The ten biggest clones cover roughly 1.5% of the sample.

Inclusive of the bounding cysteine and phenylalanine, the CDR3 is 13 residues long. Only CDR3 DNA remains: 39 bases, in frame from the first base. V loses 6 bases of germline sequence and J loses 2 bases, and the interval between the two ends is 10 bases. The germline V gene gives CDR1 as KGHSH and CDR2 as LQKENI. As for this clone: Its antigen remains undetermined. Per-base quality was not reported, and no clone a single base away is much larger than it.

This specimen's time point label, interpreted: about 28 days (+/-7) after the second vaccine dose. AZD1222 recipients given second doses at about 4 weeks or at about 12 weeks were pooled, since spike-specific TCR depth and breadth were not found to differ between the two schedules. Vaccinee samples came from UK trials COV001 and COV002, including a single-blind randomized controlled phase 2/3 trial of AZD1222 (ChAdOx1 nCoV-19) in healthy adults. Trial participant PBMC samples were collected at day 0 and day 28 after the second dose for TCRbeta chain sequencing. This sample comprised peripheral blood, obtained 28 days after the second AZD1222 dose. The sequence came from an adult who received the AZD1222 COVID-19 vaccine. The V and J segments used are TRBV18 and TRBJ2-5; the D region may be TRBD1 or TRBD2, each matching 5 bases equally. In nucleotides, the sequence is TGTGCCAGCTCCCGGGACCAACAAGAGACCCAGTACTTC. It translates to CASSRDQQETQYF.